The clone carrying this T cell receptor beta chain came up a few times. The target antigen is unknown. The sample belongs to a study of cytomegalovirus exposure and HLA in healthy donors. Study results and caveats: Common viral pathogens (according to a later analysis) appeared linked to several of the most significant clusters. The Asian-associated ancestry cluster reportedly had fewer N-insertions than the roughly 720-donor mean in a later analysis.

It was with 60 Vbeta and 13 Jbeta primers that the PCR ran. Source study methods: Some 11 million of the 80 million or so unique TCR beta chains counted in a later analysis were shared. The table came from immunoSEQ multiplex PCR; TCRdb's copy has only in-frame clones and leaves some out. D and trimming were read from the DNA, whereas the V and J calls and clone size are those reported in that table. The data contain over 100,000 clones, more than 70% of them seen just once; the ten biggest clones take up about 1.1%. This CDR3 is built from 14 residues. Trimming took 7 bases from V and 0 from J, leaving 9 bases between them. Per germline, CDR1 LNHDA and CDR2 SQIVND (reference sequence).

This TCR was sampled from a male donor in good health and CMV-seronegative. What was sequenced was PBMCs. This sequence joins TRBV19 and TRBJ2-2; D possibly corresponds to TRBD1 (5 bases). CDR3 in amino acids: CASKGNANTGELFF. CDR3 coding DNA: TGTGCCAGTAAGGGGAACGCGAACACCGGGGAGCTGTTTTTT.